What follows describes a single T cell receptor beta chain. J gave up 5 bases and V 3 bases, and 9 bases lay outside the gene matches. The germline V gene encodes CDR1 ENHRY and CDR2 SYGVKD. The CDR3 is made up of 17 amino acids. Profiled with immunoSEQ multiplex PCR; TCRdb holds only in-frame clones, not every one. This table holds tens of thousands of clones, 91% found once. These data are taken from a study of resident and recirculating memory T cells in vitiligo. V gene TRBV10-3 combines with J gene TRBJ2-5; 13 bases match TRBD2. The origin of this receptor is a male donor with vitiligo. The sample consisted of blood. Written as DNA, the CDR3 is TGTGCCATCAGTGACCCGACTAGCGGGGGGTCAGGGGAGACCCAGTACTTC. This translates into CAISDPTSGGSGETQYF.